The entry that follows covers one TCR beta chain sequence. Its antigen is unknown. The sample originates from a study of T cell responses to AZD1222 COVID-19 vaccine. General study results and limits: At 160-218 and 743-854, vaccine-associated CD4 TCRs were dominant, and they spanned spike. Nearly half of spike-specific TCRs reportedly target variant regions that are unmutated in the B.1.351 and B.1.1.7 variants. The donor cohort was predominantly white British with a female majority, and clonal diversity may have been underestimated.

Sequenced by immunoSEQ multiplex PCR; TCRdb stores in-frame clones only, minus some. The table shows about 54,000 clones, with roughly nine tenths occurring only once. Germline lookup yields CDR1 SGHAT and CDR2 FQNNGV. CDR3 size: 15 residues. After removal of 4 bases from V and 7 bases from J, the junction contained 6 bases not matched to a gene. Doses given second, at about 4 or about 12 weeks, were pooled. The TCR comes from an adult who received the AZD1222 COVID-19 vaccine. The sequenced sample was peripheral blood, obtained 28 days after the second AZD1222 dose. This rearrangement joins TRBV11-2 to TRBJ2-2, with 10 bases aligning to TRBD2. The CDR3 loop reads CASSSSGRADGELFF. In DNA, the CDR3 is TGTGCCAGCAGCTCGAGCGGGAGGGCCGACGGGGAGCTGTTTTTT.